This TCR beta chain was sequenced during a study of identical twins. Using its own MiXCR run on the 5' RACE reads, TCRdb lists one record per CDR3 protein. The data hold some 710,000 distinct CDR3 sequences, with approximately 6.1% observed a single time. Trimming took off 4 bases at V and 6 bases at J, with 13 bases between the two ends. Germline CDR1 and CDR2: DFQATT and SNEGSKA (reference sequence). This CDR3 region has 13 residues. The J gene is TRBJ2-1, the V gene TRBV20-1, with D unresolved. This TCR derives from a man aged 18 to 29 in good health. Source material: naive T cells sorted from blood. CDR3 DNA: TGCAGTGCTATCCTCTTTGATGGCAATGAGCAGTTCTTC. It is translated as CSAILFDGNEQFF.